This T cell receptor (beta chain) was profiled in a study of cytomegalovirus exposure and HLA in healthy donors (dated by TCRdb to about 2017). Background for the entire study: In an earlier analysis of 587 of the donors, approximately 300 Gb of sequence data and some 100 million unique TCR beta sequences from roughly 200 million T cells were reported. Around 330 gigabases of sequencing data and around 85 million unique TCR sequences made up an early release that covered around 640 HLA-typed donors. Of the roughly 400 genotyped donors, about 80% fell in the genetic ancestry cluster associated with self-reported Caucasian donors. The aim of the study was to test whether cataloging public T cell receptors could identify signatures of past pathogen exposure. The study profiled the T cell repertoires of 500 to 800 subjects by immunosequencing and related them to cytomegalovirus serostatus. Besides the first cohort of 500 to 700 subjects, a separate validation cohort made up of 120 different subjects was used. To predict cytomegalovirus infection status, the study brought together high-throughput TCR immunosequencing, statistical association of individual TCRs with disease status, and machine learning. A later analysis re-examined previously published TCR beta repertoires from roughly 720 donors and added high-resolution HLA genotyping to investigate patterns of TCR occurrence. In the later analysis, no new phenotypic data were used to find candidate immune exposures; instead, reliance was placed on TCR beta sequences and their occurrence across donors. An earlier analysis of more than 450 of the donors used high-throughput TCR beta sequencing to judge whether each TCR beta V gene segment behaved as functional or pseudogenic. Donor age, sex, ethnicity and CMV serostatus were compiled alongside the repertoire data. In a later genetic analysis, genome-wide SNP genotypes for about three fifths of the roughly 670 donors were used, and that subset was treated as a discovery cohort. Every repertoire in the discovery cohort had been generated on one and the same sequencing platform. Both class I and class II loci were covered by HLA typing, at four-digit resolution. Typing coverage varied by locus: roughly 620-640 donors for A, B, C, DRB1 and DQB1; about 520 for DQA1; around 610 for DPA1; some 470 for DPB1. Because of strong linkage in the cohort, roughly five DR-DQ haplotypes were treated as single units for association and clustering. Among 398 genotyped donors of the cohort, an average of roughly 240,000 unique TCR beta nucleotide sequences were sequenced per donor, around a sixth of them non-productive. General findings and caveats noted by the study authors: Because the 87-base-pair reads could not distinguish some IMGT-functional V segments, including TRBV6-2 and TRBV6-3, those segments were excluded. V-gene and J-gene trimming of TCR beta chains was associated with a missense DCLRE1C variant in a later genetic analysis, and the association was replicated in an independent cohort. A later analysis reported that several top co-occurrence clusters appeared linked to parvovirus B19, influenza, CMV and Epstein-Barr virus. At a false discovery rate of 0.05, a later analysis linked 16,951 TCR beta sequences to specific HLA alleles. The presence/absence analyses assumed that sequencing depth was roughly uniform across donors, and that assumption may not be true. In both the original and validation cohorts, the classifier was reported to diagnose cytomegalovirus status with high specificity and sensitivity. According to a later analysis, TCR association rates differed among HLA loci, with DRB1 alleles showing the most associated TCRs and HLA-C alleles showing the fewest. The authors suggested that the approach could potentially be extended to other disease states and immunological phenotypes. In a later analysis, HLA-associated TCR beta chains were found to be more clonally expanded and to have lower generation probabilities than equally common non-associated chains. A further reported finding was that TCR beta sequences accurately predicted the HLA-A and HLA-B alleles for most subjects in the first cohort. The only immune exposure information available for the cohort was CMV serostatus. Most TCR sequences were seen in very few donors, while some public TCRs were found in many individuals. In a later analysis, most CMV-associated TCR beta chains were found to appear HLA-restricted, with HLA associations seemingly driven largely by CMV exposure. A total of 150 to 200 TCR beta chains were listed by the study as associated with cytomegalovirus. In vitro tests confirmed that a few of the cytomegalovirus-associated TCR beta chains recognize cytomegalovirus antigens. Assigning TCR associations to individual alleles was difficult when HLA alleles, especially DR and DQ, strongly co-occurred. Because counts were too low, about 15 rarely observed V segments, including chromosome 9 orphons, were left out of the earlier analysis of 500 to 650 of the donors. Linkage disequilibrium might explain the correlated functional status among segregating V segments, but an unknown experimental factor could not be excluded. Only TCR beta chains were sequenced in this cohort, and the absence of alpha or paired-chain data limited detectable features. The sequencing pipeline was judged likely to have produced a cluster of highly shared sequence variants as a technical artifact. Broadly in line with IMGT annotations, most TCR beta V segments showed up in productive rearrangements about 87% or about 30% of the time in an earlier analysis of around 550 of the donors. Because HLA typing was missing for some donors at each locus, association tests included only the typed subset. A later genetic analysis reported fewer N-insertions in productive TCRs among donors in an Asian-associated ancestry cluster than the roughly 700-donor mean.

As regards this clone: Its antigen is currently not known. One base away there is no much larger clone; base qualities are not given.

Library method: the immunoSEQ multiplex PCR assay. The multiplex PCR relied on a mix of 60 forward primers for TCR Vbeta segments and 13 reverse primers for TCR Jbeta segments. The CDR3 region of rearranged TCR beta genes was amplified from genomic DNA by a multiplex PCR assay. Amplified TCR beta libraries were sequenced as 87-base-pair reads on the Illumina HiSeq System. For the original study's pipeline: A later analysis tallied roughly 76 million unique TCR beta chains across the 700 or so repertoires, and some 10 million of those chains were shared by two or more donors. Raw reads were error-corrected and collapsed into unique sequences by a nearest-neighbor algorithm in which closely related sequences were merged to remove PCR and sequencing errors. CDR3 sequences were aligned to IMGT reference sequences to assign V, D and J gene segments. For a sequence to be retained, at least a six-nucleotide match to both a V gene segment and a J gene segment was required. A rearrangement counted as productive if the CDR3 had no stop codons and remained in frame with V and J, and every other rearrangement counted as non-productive. Following IMGT convention, CDR3 was defined as the stretch from the second conserved V-encoded cysteine up to the conserved J-encoded phenylalanine. The earlier analysis of roughly 590 of the donors excluded sequences that lacked an unambiguous match to a single V gene segment. In an earlier analysis of a few hundred of the donors, V segments were called functional above 56.7% productive rearrangements and were called segregating when the between-donor standard deviation exceeded 5%. A statistical classification framework was built to diagnose cytomegalovirus status from the catalog of TCR beta chain sequences. In a later analysis, TCR nucleotide sequences were compared against IMGT/GENE-DB human TR gene sequences so that V and J genes could be assigned. In a later analysis, CDR3 sequences and most-parsimonious VDJ recombination scenarios were assigned using the TCRdist pipeline. In a later analysis, each TCR beta chain was defined by its CDR3 amino acid sequence together with its V-gene family, and reads without a unique V-gene family were excluded. To address suspected cross-contamination and a sequencing artifact, a later analysis removed over 500 highly shared, low-generation-probability nucleotide sequences. For each public chain, a later analysis derived a clonal expansion index from normalized ranks of inferred template counts within each repertoire. Generation probabilities in a later analysis came from a VDJ recombination model fitted to out-of-frame rearrangements, and those results were checked against IGoR. In a later analysis, hypergeometric tests were used to score TCR-TCR, TCR-HLA and TCR-CMV co-occurrence, with a repertoire-size bias correction applied to TCR pairs. A later analysis estimated false discovery rates by permuting HLA or CMV assignments 20 times. A later analysis grouped co-occurring TCRs with DBSCAN, adding TCRdist sequence similarity when clustering within HLA-allele-positive subsets. Repertoires with fewer than 30,000 or more than 120,000 public chains, plus five repertoires with anomalous nucleotide sharing, were excluded from co-occurrence clustering. TCRdb stores this immuneACCESS table with in-frame sequences only. Part of the clones is absent; in the studies checked, under half of the shortfall reflects unresolved V genes, and no reason is known for the rest. V and J calls and clone size come straight from that table; D and trimming were deduced from the DNA. The sample has under 150,000 clones on record, about three quarters of them singletons. Just over 1% of the sample comes from the top ten.

From its cysteine to its phenylalanine, the CDR3 spans 15 amino acids. CDR3 DNA only is kept here, 45 bases in frame from base 1. CDR1 SNHLY and CDR2 FYNNEI were looked up in the germline V gene. Trimmed from V: 6 bases; trimmed from J: 9 bases; junction bases lacking a gene match: 10. The cohort comprised around 690 healthy bone marrow donors. At the time of sampling, all cohort members were nominally healthy, though unrecorded immune exposures were likely present. Of the 600 or so cohort members, more than 250 had a positive CMV serostatus and just over 350 had a negative one, while no CMV serostatus was recorded for the donor. A peripheral blood sample was collected from each donor, and TCR beta sequencing was performed on peripheral blood mononuclear cells. The Qiagen DNeasy Blood Extraction Kit was used to extract genomic DNA from the blood cell samples.

The origin of this receptor is a human donor in good health. The specimen was PBMCs. The rearranged segments are TRBV2 and TRBJ1-5; 11 bases in between match TRBD1. The nucleotide sequence reads as follows: TGTGCCAGCAGGAGGGAGGACAGGGGGCTTTCGCCCCAGCATTTT. This yields the protein CASRREDRGLSPQHF.